A selection of T cell receptor beta chains follows, all from one sample in a study of cytomegalovirus exposure and HLA in healthy donors. Only in-frame clones appear in the TCRdb table, and some are missing; sequencing was by immunoSEQ multiplex PCR. The specimen's table records 29,000 or so clones. Sample: PBMCs. The source is a man under 40 in good health and CMV-seronegative. Both conserved end residues are part of each CDR3. The D gene is left open where the match is weak.

d_gene: NA; v_gene: TRBV6-5; j_gene: TRBJ1-2; CDR3nt: TGTGCCAGCAGTTACTCGACTGCAGCGCTCCGGGGAGGCTACACCTTC; CDR3aa: CASSYSTAALRGGYTF
d_gene: TRBD1; v_gene: TRBV29-1; j_gene: TRBJ2-7; CDR3nt: TGCAGCGCCCGTACGGACAGGACTTCATACGAGCAGTACTTC; CDR3aa: CSARTDRTSYEQYF
d_gene: TRBD1; v_gene: TRBV28; j_gene: TRBJ1-5; CDR3nt: TGTGCCAGCAGTTTTGCGGACAGGGTATCGCATTTT; CDR3aa: CASSFADRVSHF
d_gene: TRBD1; v_gene: TRBV18; j_gene: TRBJ2-4; CDR3nt: TGTGCCAGCTCAGACCCCGGGACAGGGGAAGCCAAAAACATTCAGTACTTC; CDR3aa: CASSDPGTGEAKNIQYF
d_gene: TRBD1; v_gene: TRBV7-8; j_gene: TRBJ2-4; CDR3nt: TGTGCCAGCAGCGAGACAGGGGGACTTAAAAACATTCAGTACTTC; CDR3aa: CASSETGGLKNIQYF
d_gene: TRBD2; v_gene: TRBV18; j_gene: TRBJ2-7; CDR3nt: TGTGCCAGCTCACCAATTGGGGGGGTCTACGAGCAGTACTTC; CDR3aa: CASSPIGGVYEQYF
d_gene: NA; v_gene: TRBV11-2; j_gene: TRBJ2-7; CDR3nt: TGTGCCAGCAGCTTTTCCGACAGCTCCTACGAGCAGTACTTC; CDR3aa: CASSFSDSSYEQYF
d_gene: NA; v_gene: TRBV27; j_gene: TRBJ1-4; CDR3nt: TGTGCCAGCACCCATACTGGTACTAATGAAAAACTGTTTTTT; CDR3aa: CASTHTGTNEKLFF
d_gene: NA; v_gene: TRBV9; j_gene: TRBJ2-1; CDR3nt: TGTGCCAGCAGCCCCCCCCCTAGCCGAGGTGAGCAGTTCTTC; CDR3aa: CASSPPPSRGEQFF
d_gene: NA; v_gene: TRBV18; j_gene: TRBJ1-2; CDR3nt: TGTGCCAGCTCACCTGGCGGCGGGAACTATGGCTACACCTTC; CDR3aa: CASSPGGGNYGYTF
d_gene: TRBD2; v_gene: TRBV6-5; j_gene: TRBJ2-7; CDR3nt: TGTGCCAGCAGTCGGGCCCGCGGGGGCTCCTACGAGCAGTACTTC; CDR3aa: CASSRARGGSYEQYF
d_gene: TRBD1; v_gene: TRBV5-6; j_gene: TRBJ2-7; CDR3nt: TGTGCCAGCAGCTTGTTTCAGGGGGACTACGAGCAGTACTTC; CDR3aa: CASSLFQGDYEQYF
d_gene: TRBD2; v_gene: TRBV6-5; j_gene: TRBJ2-4; CDR3nt: TGTGCCAGCAGTTACCCACGGGGGGTAGCCAAAAACATTCAGTACTTC; CDR3aa: CASSYPRGVAKNIQYF
d_gene: NA; v_gene: TRBV7-9; j_gene: TRBJ2-1; CDR3nt: TGTGCCAGCAGCTTAGGCTGGGGCGATGAGCAGTTCTTC; CDR3aa: CASSLGWGDEQFF
d_gene: NA; v_gene: TRBV5-1; j_gene: TRBJ2-7; CDR3nt: TGCGCCAGCAGCCCATGGGAGAGGCGAGAGCAGTACTTC; CDR3aa: CASSPWERREQYF
d_gene: TRBD2; v_gene: TRBV5-1; j_gene: TRBJ2-5; CDR3nt: TGCGCCAGCAGCTTTCGGGGGGTTGGGGAGACCCAGTACTTC; CDR3aa: CASSFRGVGETQYF
d_gene: NA; v_gene: TRBV5-1; j_gene: TRBJ2-1; CDR3nt: TGCGCCAGCACCCTCGACAGCTACAATGAGCAGTTCTTC; CDR3aa: CASTLDSYNEQFF
d_gene: NA; v_gene: TRBV30; j_gene: TRBJ2-7; CDR3nt: TGTGCCTGGAGGCGACAGTCCTCCTACGAGCAGTACTTC; CDR3aa: CAWRRQSSYEQYF
d_gene: TRBD1; v_gene: TRBV10-3; j_gene: TRBJ1-2; CDR3nt: TGTGCCATTGCAGCTCCCGGGACAGCGTATGGCTACACCTTC; CDR3aa: CAIAAPGTAYGYTF
d_gene: NA; v_gene: TRBV14; j_gene: TRBJ1-4; CDR3nt: TGTGCCAGCAGCCGCCAGGGGAATGAAAAACTGTTTTTT; CDR3aa: CASSRQGNEKLFF
d_gene: TRBD1; v_gene: TRBV11-2; j_gene: TRBJ2-7; CDR3nt: TGTGCCAGCAGCTTAGGACAGGGTCGGGAGCAGTACTTC; CDR3aa: CASSLGQGREQYF
d_gene: NA; v_gene: TRBV7-9; j_gene: TRBJ2-5; CDR3nt: TGTGCCAGCAGCTTAGTATGGAGCAGGGGCCAAGAGACCCAGTACTTC; CDR3aa: CASSLVWSRGQETQYF
d_gene: TRBD2; v_gene: TRBV5-6; j_gene: TRBJ2-1; CDR3nt: TGTGCCAGCCGCCCGGAGCGGGGGGGCCCCAATGAGCAGTTCTTC; CDR3aa: CASRPERGGPNEQFF
d_gene: NA; v_gene: TRBV6-1; j_gene: TRBJ1-1; CDR3nt: TGTGCCAGCAGTCGGGTAGGGAACACTGAAGCTTTCTTT; CDR3aa: CASSRVGNTEAFF
d_gene: NA; v_gene: TRBV5-1; j_gene: TRBJ2-3; CDR3nt: TGCGCCAGCAGCTTTTATGATACGCAGTATTTT; CDR3aa: CASSFYDTQYF
d_gene: TRBD1; v_gene: TRBV6-5; j_gene: TRBJ2-5; CDR3nt: TGTGCCAGCAGGAAAGGGGGCGATGAGACCCAGTACTTC; CDR3aa: CASRKGGDETQYF
d_gene: NA; v_gene: TRBV10-3; j_gene: TRBJ1-1; CDR3nt: TGTGCCATCAGTAAGGACACCTACACTGAAGCTTTCTTT; CDR3aa: CAISKDTYTEAFF
d_gene: TRBD1; v_gene: TRBV14; j_gene: TRBJ2-2; CDR3nt: TGTGCCAGCAGCCCCTCAGGACAGGGAACCGGGGAGCTGTTTTTT; CDR3aa: CASSPSGQGTGELFF
d_gene: NA; v_gene: TRBV11-2; j_gene: TRBJ1-3; CDR3nt: TGTGCCAGCAGATCAATTATCAGTTCCACCATATATTTT; CDR3aa: CASRSIISSTIYF
d_gene: NA; v_gene: TRBV7-7; j_gene: TRBJ2-2; CDR3nt: TGTGCTAGCACCCGATCTGGGGGGGCGACCACCGGGGAGCTGTTTTTT; CDR3aa: CASTRSGGATTGELFF
d_gene: NA; v_gene: TRBV27; j_gene: TRBJ2-3; CDR3nt: TGTGCCAGCAGTTTTGAAGGGGGGGCCGGAGATACGCAGTATTTT; CDR3aa: CASSFEGGAGDTQYF
d_gene: NA; v_gene: TRBV19; j_gene: TRBJ2-1; CDR3nt: TGTGCCAGTAGTATCCAGCAGGGTTTAGCCAATGAGCAGTTCTTC; CDR3aa: CASSIQQGLANEQFF
d_gene: NA; v_gene: TRBV7-6; j_gene: TRBJ2-7; CDR3nt: TGTGCCAGCAGCTTAGAGGCGGGACCTGGCCACGAGCAGTACTTC; CDR3aa: CASSLEAGPGHEQYF
d_gene: NA; v_gene: TRBV6-5; j_gene: TRBJ1-1; CDR3nt: TGTGCCAGCAGTTCCCTGACAGGAGGTGAAGCTTTCTTT; CDR3aa: CASSSLTGGEAFF
d_gene: TRBD2; v_gene: TRBV4-2; j_gene: TRBJ2-5; CDR3nt: TGTGCCAGCAGCCAAGGTAGCGGGGGGGTACAAGAGACCCAGTACTTC; CDR3aa: CASSQGSGGVQETQYF
d_gene: TRBD1; v_gene: TRBV7-2; j_gene: TRBJ2-7; CDR3nt: TGTGCCAGCAGCTATTTCAGCAGGGGGCGCTCGAGGGAGCAGTACTTC; CDR3aa: CASSYFSRGRSREQYF
d_gene: NA; v_gene: TRBV5-4; j_gene: TRBJ2-3; CDR3nt: TGTGCCAGCAGCCAAAGACAGGTTGGAGATACGCAGTATTTT; CDR3aa: CASSQRQVGDTQYF
d_gene: TRBD1; v_gene: TRBV7-8; j_gene: TRBJ1-1; CDR3nt: TGTGCCAGCAGCTTACCCCGACAGGGTTTGGGAAAAATGACTGAAGCTTTCTTT; CDR3aa: CASSLPRQGLGKMTEAFF